The T cell receptor (beta chain) described here comes from a study of blood T cell repertoires in COVID-19. Study summary: Collection of acute and convalescent COVID-19 samples took place in the United States, Italy and Spain. From T cells, B-cell-depleted T cells, or PBMCs came the material, which was cDNA or gDNA.

CDR1 is SGHNT, CDR2 YYREEE, per germline (reference sequence). V lost 0 bases to trimming and J lost 4 bases; unmatched junction nucleotides: 3. This CDR3 region has 15 residues. Authors' methods: Estimation of nucleated cell counts relied on the amplification of reference gene primers. This table comes from immunoSEQ multiplex PCR, and its TCRdb copy is limited to in-frame clones, with some not included. The DNA gave D and trimming, while V, J and clone size come from that table. In the table there are 98,000 or so clones, 91% of which are singletons. Sequences were obtained from peripheral blood. This sequence was found in a human donor in a cohort sampled during active COVID-19. The rearrangement joins TRBV5-4 to TRBJ1-4; TRBD1 aligns across 7 bases. The DNA of the CDR3 is TGTGCCAGCAGCTTGGTAGGGGGCCTTAATGAAAAACTGTTTTTT. Its translation is CASSLVGGLNEKLFF.